The 5 T cell receptor beta chains given below trace back to one sample, sequenced in a study of cytomegalovirus exposure and HLA in healthy donors. This PCR relied on a set of 60 Vbeta primers and 13 Jbeta primers. TCRdb's copy holds only in-frame clones and misses some; the assay was immunoSEQ multiplex PCR. The sample yields some 63,000 clones, around 80% seen once. Sequenced: PBMCs. Receptor source: a woman aged 40 to 49 in good health and CMV-seronegative.

The V and J genes are TRBV18 and TRBJ1-1; D is undetermined. Trimming took off 0 bases at V and 0 bases at J, with 8 bases between the two ends. The CDR3 contains 15 residues. Germline V CDR1 and CDR2: KGHSH, LQKENI. The CDR3 loop reads CASSPPNRLNTEAFF. The CDR3 DNA reads TGTGCCAGCTCACCACCCAACAGACTGAACACTGAAGCTTTCTTT.

The genes are TRBV9 and TRBJ2-7; TRBD2 agrees at 8 bases. Germline trimming cut 7 bases from V and 6 bases from J; bases unmatched to any gene: 9. The CDR3 is 13 amino acids. Per the germline V gene, CDR1 is SGDLS and CDR2 is YYNGEE. This CDR3 is CASARGGPGEQYF. The CDR3, as DNA: TGTGCCAGCGCCCGGGGGGGGCCTGGCGAGCAGTACTTC.

In this sample, this clone turned up once. The CDR3 loop is CASSLSPGGLQETQYF. Here the CDR3 DNA reads TGTGCCAGCAGCTTGTCTCCAGGGGGTCTCCAAGAGACCCAGTACTTC. The rearrangement links TRBV5-6 to TRBJ2-5, with 7 nucleotides matching TRBD1. The CDR3 is 16 residues long. Unmatched junction bases numbered 7, after V lost 1 base and J lost 1 base. Germline-derived CDR1 and CDR2 are SGHDT and YYEEEE.

This rearrangement joins TRBV5-6 to TRBJ1-5, with 8 bases aligning to TRBD1. The J segment lost 2 bases and the V segment lost 0 bases, leaving 4 bases of the junction unmatched. The germline CDR1 and CDR2 sequences are SGHDT and YYEEEE. CDR3 size: 16 residues. In DNA form, the CDR3 reads TGTGCCAGCAGCTTGGCCCCGGGACAGGGCAATCAGCCCCAGCATTTT. Its protein is CASSLAPGQGNQPQHF.

This rearrangement joins TRBV19 to TRBJ2-2; TRBD1 matches at 10 bases. The germline V gene encodes CDR1 LNHDA and CDR2 SQIVND (reference sequence). The CDR3 loop spans 15 amino acids. The trim removed 6 bases at V and 8 bases at J, leaving 9 bases unmatched. The CDR3 nucleotides are TGTGCCAGTAGAACCCGGGACAGGGGTGGTGGGGAGCTGTTTTTT. Its protein product is CASRTRDRGGGELFF.